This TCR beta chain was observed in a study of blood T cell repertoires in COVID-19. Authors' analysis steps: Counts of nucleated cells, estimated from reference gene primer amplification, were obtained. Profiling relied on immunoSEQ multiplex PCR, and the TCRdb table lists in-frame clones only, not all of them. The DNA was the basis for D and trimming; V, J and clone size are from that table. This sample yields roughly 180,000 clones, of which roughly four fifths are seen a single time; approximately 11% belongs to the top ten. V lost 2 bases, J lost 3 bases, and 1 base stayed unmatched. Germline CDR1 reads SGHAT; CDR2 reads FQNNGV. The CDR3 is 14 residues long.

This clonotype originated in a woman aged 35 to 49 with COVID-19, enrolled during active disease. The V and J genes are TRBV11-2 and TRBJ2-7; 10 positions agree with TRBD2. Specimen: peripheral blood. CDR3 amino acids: CASSLTSGNYEQYF. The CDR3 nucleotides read TGTGCCAGCAGCTTAACTAGCGGGAACTACGAGCAGTACTTC.